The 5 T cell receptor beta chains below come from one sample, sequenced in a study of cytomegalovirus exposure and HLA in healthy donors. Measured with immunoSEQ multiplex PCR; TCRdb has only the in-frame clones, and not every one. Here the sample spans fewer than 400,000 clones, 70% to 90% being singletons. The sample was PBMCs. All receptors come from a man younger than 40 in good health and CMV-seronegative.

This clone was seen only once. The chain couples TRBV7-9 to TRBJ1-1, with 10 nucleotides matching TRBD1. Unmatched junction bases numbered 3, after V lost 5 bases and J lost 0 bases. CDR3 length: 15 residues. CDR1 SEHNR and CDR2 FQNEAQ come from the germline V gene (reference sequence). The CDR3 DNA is TGTGCCAGCAGCAAGGGACAGGGGATGAACACTGAAGCTTTCTTT. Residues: CASSKGQGMNTEAFF.

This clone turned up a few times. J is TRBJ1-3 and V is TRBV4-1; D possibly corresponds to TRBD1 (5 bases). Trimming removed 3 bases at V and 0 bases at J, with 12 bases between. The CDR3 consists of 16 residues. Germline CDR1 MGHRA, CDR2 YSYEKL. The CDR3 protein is CASSHHEQDSGNTIYF. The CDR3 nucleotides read TGCGCCAGCAGCCACCATGAACAGGACTCTGGAAACACCATATATTTT.

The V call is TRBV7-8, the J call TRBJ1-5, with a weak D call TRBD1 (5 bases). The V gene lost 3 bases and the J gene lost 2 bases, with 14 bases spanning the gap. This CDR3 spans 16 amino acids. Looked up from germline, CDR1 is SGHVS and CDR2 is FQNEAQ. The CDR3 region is CASSFDRGSGNQPQHF. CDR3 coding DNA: TGTGCCAGCAGCTTTGATAGGGGTTCGGGCAATCAGCCCCAGCATTTT.

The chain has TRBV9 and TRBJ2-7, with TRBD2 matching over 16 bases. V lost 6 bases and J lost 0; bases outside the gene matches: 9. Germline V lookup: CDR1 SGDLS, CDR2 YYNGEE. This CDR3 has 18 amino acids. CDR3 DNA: TGTGCCAGCACCGCTGGGACTAGCGGGGGGGATCTCTCCTACGAGCAGTACTTC. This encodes CASTAGTSGGDLSYEQYF.

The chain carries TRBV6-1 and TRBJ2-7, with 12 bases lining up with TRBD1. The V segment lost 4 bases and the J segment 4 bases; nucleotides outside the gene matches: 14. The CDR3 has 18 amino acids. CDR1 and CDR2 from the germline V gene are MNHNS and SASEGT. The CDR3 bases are TGTGCCAGCAGTGTCCGGGACAGGGGGCTTTCTATGGGGTACGAGCAGTACTTC. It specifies CASSVRDRGLSMGYEQYF.